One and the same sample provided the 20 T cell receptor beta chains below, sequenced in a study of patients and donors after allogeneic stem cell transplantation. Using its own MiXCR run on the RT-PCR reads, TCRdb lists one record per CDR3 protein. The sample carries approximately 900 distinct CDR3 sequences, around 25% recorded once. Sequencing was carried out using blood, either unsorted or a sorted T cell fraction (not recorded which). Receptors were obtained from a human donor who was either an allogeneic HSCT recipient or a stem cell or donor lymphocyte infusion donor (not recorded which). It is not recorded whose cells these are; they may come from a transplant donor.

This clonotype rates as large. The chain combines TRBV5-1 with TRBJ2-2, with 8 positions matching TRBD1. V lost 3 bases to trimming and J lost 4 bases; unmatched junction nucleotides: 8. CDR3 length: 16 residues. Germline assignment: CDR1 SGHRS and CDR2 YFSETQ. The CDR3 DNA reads TGCGCCAGCAGCTCGCAGACAGGGGTCGGCACCGGGGAGCTGTTTTTT. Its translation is CASSSQTGVGTGELFF.

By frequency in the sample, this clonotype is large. CDR3 in amino acids: CSVDSGDGYTF. CDR3 nucleotide sequence: TGCAGCGTTGATTCGGGGGATGGCTACACCTTC. J is TRBJ1-2 and V is TRBV29-1; maybe TRBD1 (5 bases). Between the trimmed V and J ends, which lost 3 bases and 6 bases, there was a span of 8 bases. The germline V gene has CDR1 SQVTM and CDR2 ANQGSEA. The CDR3 has 11 residues.

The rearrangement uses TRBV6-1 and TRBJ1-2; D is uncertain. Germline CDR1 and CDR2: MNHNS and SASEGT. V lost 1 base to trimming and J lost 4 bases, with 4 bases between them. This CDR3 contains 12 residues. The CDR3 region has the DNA TGTGCCAGCAGTGAAGGCAGCTATGGCTACACCTTC. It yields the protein CASSEGSYGYTF.

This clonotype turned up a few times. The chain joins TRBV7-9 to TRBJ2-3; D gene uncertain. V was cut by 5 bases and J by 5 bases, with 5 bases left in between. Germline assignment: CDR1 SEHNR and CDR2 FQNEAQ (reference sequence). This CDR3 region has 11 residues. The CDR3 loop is CASSQRDTQYF. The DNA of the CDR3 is TGTGCCAGCAGCCAACGAGATACGCAGTATTTT.

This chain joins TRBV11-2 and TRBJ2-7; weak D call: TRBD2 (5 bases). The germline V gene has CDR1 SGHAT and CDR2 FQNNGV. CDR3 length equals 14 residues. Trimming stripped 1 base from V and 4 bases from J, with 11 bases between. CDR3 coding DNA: TGTGCCAGCAGCTTAGGACTAAGCGAATACGAGCAGTACTTC. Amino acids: CASSLGLSEYEQYF.

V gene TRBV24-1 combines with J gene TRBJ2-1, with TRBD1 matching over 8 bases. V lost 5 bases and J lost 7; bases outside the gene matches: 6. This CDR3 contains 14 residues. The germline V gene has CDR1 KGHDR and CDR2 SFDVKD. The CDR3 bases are TGTGCCACCAGTGGCGGGACAGGTGAAAATGAGCAGTTCTTC. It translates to CATSGGTGENEQFF.

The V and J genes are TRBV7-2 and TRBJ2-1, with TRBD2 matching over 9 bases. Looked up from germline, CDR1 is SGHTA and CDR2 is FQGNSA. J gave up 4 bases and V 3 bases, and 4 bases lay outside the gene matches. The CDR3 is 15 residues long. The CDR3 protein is CASSLGTSPYNEQFF. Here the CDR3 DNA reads TGTGCCAGCAGCTTGGGGACTAGCCCTTACAATGAGCAGTTCTTC.

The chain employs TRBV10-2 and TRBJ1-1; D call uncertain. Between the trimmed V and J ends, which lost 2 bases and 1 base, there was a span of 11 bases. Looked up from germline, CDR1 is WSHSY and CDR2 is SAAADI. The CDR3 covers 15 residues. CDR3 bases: TGCGCCAGCAGTGAGCATGCGAGGAGGAACACTGAAGCTTTCTTT. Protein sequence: CASSEHARRNTEAFF.

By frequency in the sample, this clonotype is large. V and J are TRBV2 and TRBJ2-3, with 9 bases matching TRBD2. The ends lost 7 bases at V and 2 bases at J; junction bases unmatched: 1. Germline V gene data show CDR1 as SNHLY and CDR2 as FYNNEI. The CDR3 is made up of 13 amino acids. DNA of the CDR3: TGTGCCAGCAAGCGGGGGGCCACAGATACGCAGTATTTT. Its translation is CASKRGATDTQYF.

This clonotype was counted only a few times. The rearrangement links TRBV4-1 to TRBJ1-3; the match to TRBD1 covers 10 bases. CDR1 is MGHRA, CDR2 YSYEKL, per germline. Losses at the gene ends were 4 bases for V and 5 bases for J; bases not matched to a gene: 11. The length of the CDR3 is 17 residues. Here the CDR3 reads CASSPDRGPHRRNTIYF. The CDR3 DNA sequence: TGCGCCAGCAGCCCCGACAGGGGGCCTCATCGAAGAAACACCATATATTTT.

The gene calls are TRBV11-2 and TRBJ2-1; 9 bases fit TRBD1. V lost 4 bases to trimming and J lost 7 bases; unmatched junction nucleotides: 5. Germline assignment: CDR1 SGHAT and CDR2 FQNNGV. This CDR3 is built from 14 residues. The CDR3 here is CASSYGTGRNEQFF. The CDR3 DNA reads TGTGCCAGCAGCTACGGGACAGGGCGGAATGAGCAGTTCTTC.

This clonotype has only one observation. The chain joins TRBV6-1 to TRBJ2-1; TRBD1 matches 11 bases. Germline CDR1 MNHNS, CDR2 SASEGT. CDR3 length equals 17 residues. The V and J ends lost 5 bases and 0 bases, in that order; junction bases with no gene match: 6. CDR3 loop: CASSRMGQGGSYNEQFF. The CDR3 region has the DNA TGTGCCAGCAGTCGTATGGGACAGGGGGGCTCCTACAATGAGCAGTTCTTC.

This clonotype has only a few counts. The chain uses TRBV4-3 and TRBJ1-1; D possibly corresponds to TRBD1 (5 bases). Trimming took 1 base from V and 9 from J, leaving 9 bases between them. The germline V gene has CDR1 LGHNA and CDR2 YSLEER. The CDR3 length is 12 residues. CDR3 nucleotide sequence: TGCGCCAGCAGCCAAGTTGAGGGGAAAGCTTTCTTT. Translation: CASSQVEGKAFF.

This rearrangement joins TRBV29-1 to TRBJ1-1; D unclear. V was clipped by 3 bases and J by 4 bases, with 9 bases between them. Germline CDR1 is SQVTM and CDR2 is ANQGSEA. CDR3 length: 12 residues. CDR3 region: CSVDREGTEAFF. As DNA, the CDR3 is TGCAGCGTTGACCGGGAGGGCACTGAAGCTTTCTTT. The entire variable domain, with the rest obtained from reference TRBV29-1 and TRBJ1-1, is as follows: SAVISQKPSRDICQRGTSLTIQCQVDSQVTMMFWYRQQPGQSLTLIATANQGSEATYESGFVIDKFPISRPNLTFSTLTVSNMSPEDSSIYLCSVDREGTEAFFGQGTRLTVV.

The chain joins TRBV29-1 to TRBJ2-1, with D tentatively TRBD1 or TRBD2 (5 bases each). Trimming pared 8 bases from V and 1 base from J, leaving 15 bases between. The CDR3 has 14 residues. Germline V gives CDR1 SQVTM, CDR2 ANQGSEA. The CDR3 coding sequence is TGCAGCACTCGGGGCGGCGATTCCTACAATGAGCAGTTCTTC. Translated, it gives CSTRGGDSYNEQFF.

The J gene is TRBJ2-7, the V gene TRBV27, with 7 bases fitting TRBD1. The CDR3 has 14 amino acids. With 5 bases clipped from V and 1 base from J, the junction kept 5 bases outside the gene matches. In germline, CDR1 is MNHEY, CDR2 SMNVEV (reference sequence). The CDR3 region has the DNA TGTGCCAGCAGTGCGGACAGGCGTTCCTACGAGCAGTACTTC. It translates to CASSADRRSYEQYF.

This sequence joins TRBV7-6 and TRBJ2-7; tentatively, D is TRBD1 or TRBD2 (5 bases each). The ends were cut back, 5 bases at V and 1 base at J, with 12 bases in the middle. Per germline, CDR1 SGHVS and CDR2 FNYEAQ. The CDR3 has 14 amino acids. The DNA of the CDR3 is TGTGCCAGCAGCCGGGACCGCCGGTCCTACGAGCAGTACTTC. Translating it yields CASSRDRRSYEQYF.

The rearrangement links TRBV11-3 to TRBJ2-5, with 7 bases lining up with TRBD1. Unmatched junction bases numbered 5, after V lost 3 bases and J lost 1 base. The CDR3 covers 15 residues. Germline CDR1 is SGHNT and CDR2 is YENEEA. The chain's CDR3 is CASSFQGEFQETQYF. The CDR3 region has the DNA TGTGCCAGCAGCTTTCAGGGGGAATTCCAAGAGACCCAGTACTTC. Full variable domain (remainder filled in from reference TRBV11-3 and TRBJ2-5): EAGVVQSPRYKIIEKKQPVAFWCNPISGHNTLYWYLQNLGQGPELLIRYENEEAVDDSQLPKDRFSAERLKGVDSTLKIQPAELGDSAVYLCASSFQGEFQETQYFGPGTRLLVL.

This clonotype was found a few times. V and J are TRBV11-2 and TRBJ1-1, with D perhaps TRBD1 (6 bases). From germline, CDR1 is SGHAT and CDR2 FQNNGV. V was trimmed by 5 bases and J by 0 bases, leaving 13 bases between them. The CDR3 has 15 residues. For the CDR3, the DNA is TGTGCCAGCAGCCGAGGGGGGACGATGAACACTGAAGCTTTCTTT. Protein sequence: CASSRGGTMNTEAFF.

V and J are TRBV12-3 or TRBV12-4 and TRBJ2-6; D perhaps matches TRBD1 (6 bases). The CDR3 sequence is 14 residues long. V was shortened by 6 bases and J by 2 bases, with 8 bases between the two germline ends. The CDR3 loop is CASRQGPGANVLTF. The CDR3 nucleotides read TGTGCCAGCAGACAGGGACCTGGGGCCAACGTCCTGACTTTC.